Listed here are 28 T cell receptor beta chains from one sample, sequenced in a study of cytomegalovirus exposure and HLA in healthy donors. PCR used 60 Vbeta primers and 13 Jbeta primers. Sequencing used immunoSEQ multiplex PCR; TCRdb keeps in-frame clones, though not all of them. This table holds about 160,000 clones, 68% found once. The sequenced material came from PBMCs. These receptor sequences come from a woman under 30 in good health and CMV-seropositive.

V is TRBV28 and J is TRBJ2-3; no reliable D call. The V and J ends lost 5 bases and 5 bases respectively, with 5 bases between them. Germline-derived CDR1 and CDR2 are MDHEN and SYDVKM. This CDR3 comprises 11 residues. CDR3 protein: CASSMRDTQYF. The CDR3 DNA follows: TGTGCCAGCAGTATGAGAGATACGCAGTATTTT. The full variable domain, completed using reference TRBV28 and TRBJ2-3, is DVKVTQSSRYLVKRTGEKVFLECVQDMDHENMFWYRQDPGLGLRLIYFSYDVKMKEKGDIPEGYSVSREKKERFSLILESASTNQTSMYLCASSMRDTQYFGPGTRLTVL.

The CDR3 DNA is TGTGCCAGCACTACAGGGACGGGCTACACCTTC. This encodes CASTTGTGYTF. The chain uses TRBV7-9 and TRBJ1-2; possible D gene TRBD1, 6 bases. The CDR3 contains 11 residues. V lost 7 bases to trimming and J lost 8 bases, with 11 bases between them. In germline, CDR1 is SEHNR, CDR2 FQNEAQ (reference sequence).

The V and J genes are TRBV29-1 and TRBJ2-3, with a possible D match to TRBD1 (6 bases). The V gene's germline CDR1 is SQVTM and CDR2 ANQGSEA. Trimming stripped 6 bases from V and 4 bases from J, with 8 bases between. This CDR3 has 11 residues. CDR3: CSVSGADTQYF. CDR3 nucleotide sequence: TGCAGCGTGTCAGGGGCAGATACGCAGTATTTT.

J is TRBJ1-2 and V is TRBV7-9; 8 bases line up with TRBD1. Germline V gene sequence: CDR1 SEHNR, CDR2 FQNEAQ (reference sequence). CDR3 size: 13 residues. The J segment lost 6 bases and the V segment lost 5 bases, leaving 5 bases of the junction unmatched. CDR3 amino acids: CASSETGANGYTF. CDR3 bases: TGTGCCAGCAGCGAGACAGGGGCTAATGGCTACACCTTC.

The chain is built from TRBV29-1 and TRBJ1-5; D is undetermined. V lost 4 bases and J lost 2, with 9 bases in between. This CDR3 spans 13 amino acids. CDR1 is SQVTM, CDR2 ANQGSEA, per germline. CDR3 protein: CSVVVRGNQPQHF. The CDR3 region has the DNA TGCAGCGTTGTTGTGAGGGGCAATCAGCCCCAGCATTTT.

The gene calls are TRBV7-3 and TRBJ2-3, with D hard to call. Trimming stripped 2 bases from V and 1 base from J, with 7 bases between. The CDR3 has 14 residues. CDR1 SGHTA and CDR2 FQGTGA come from the germline V gene. The CDR3 here is CASSLGPGTDTQYF. The CDR3, as DNA: TGTGCCAGCAGCTTAGGCCCAGGCACAGATACGCAGTATTTT.

This chain links TRBV28 with TRBJ1-1; 8 nucleotides match TRBD1. Unmatched junction bases numbered 7, after V lost 7 bases and J lost 3 bases. There are 14 residues in the CDR3. From germline, CDR1 is MDHEN and CDR2 SYDVKM. The CDR3 protein is CASNPRQGYTEAFF. The CDR3 nucleotides are TGTGCCAGCAACCCGAGACAGGGGTACACTGAAGCTTTCTTT.

The gene calls are TRBV25-1 and TRBJ1-5; 7 bases align to TRBD1. The V and J ends lost 2 bases and 2 bases, in that order; junction bases with no gene match: 0. CDR1 and CDR2 from the germline V gene are MGHDK and SYGVNS. This CDR3 contains 14 residues. The CDR3 protein is CASSETGGNQPQHF. CDR3 nucleotide sequence: TGTGCCAGCAGTGAAACAGGGGGCAATCAGCCCCAGCATTTT.

The chain carries TRBV11-2 and TRBJ1-2, with unresolved D. V was clipped by 2 bases and J by 2 bases, with 6 bases between them. The V gene's germline CDR1 is SGHAT and CDR2 FQNNGV. This CDR3 is built from 13 residues. The DNA of the CDR3 is TGTGCCAGCAGCTTACGGGAAAACTATGGCTACACCTTC. Translation gives CASSLRENYGYTF.

V gene TRBV11-2 combines with J gene TRBJ2-1; a possible D gene is TRBD1 (6 bases). Germline loops: CDR1 SGHAT, CDR2 FQNNGV. The CDR3 runs to 14 residues. V was shortened by 5 bases and J by 8 bases, with 16 bases between the two germline ends. CDR3 residues: CASSPITGIDEQFF. The CDR3 DNA reads TGTGCCAGCAGCCCGATTACAGGGATCGATGAGCAGTTCTTC. The full variable domain, rest sourced from reference TRBV11-2 and TRBJ2-1, is EAGVAQSPRYKIIEKRQSVAFWCNPISGHATLYWYQQILGQGPKLLIQFQNNGVVDDSQLPKDRFSAERLKGVDSTLKIQPAKLEDSAVYLCASSPITGIDEQFFGPGTRLTVL.

The chain carries TRBV9 and TRBJ2-7; D might be TRBD2 (6 bases). Trimming took off 0 bases at V and 3 bases at J, with 13 bases between the two ends. The CDR3 spans 15 residues. The germline V gene has CDR1 SGDLS and CDR2 YYNGEE. The DNA for the CDR3 is TGTGCCAGCAGCGTAGATCGCGGGATGGGCTACGAGCAGTACTTC. Translation gives CASSVDRGMGYEQYF.

V gene TRBV6-6 combines with J gene TRBJ2-7, with TRBD1 as a possible D gene (6 bases). Per the germline V gene, CDR1 is MNHNY and CDR2 is SVGAGI (reference sequence). This CDR3 has 14 residues. The V end lost 6 bases, the J end lost 2 bases, and 14 bases lay between the germline ends. The DNA for the CDR3 is TGTGCCAGCAGGAAAGACGACAGGCCCTACGAGCAGTACTTC. Translation: CASRKDDRPYEQYF.

The rearrangement links TRBV7-9 to TRBJ1-5; 7 nucleotides line up with TRBD1. The CDR3 runs 19 residues. CDR1 and CDR2 (germline): SEHNR, FQNEAQ (reference sequence). Germline trimming cut 5 bases from V and 9 bases from J; bases unmatched to any gene: 25. Here the CDR3 reads CASSNTKPGQPMGVGPQHF. The CDR3 DNA sequence: TGTGCCAGCAGCAACACCAAACCGGGACAGCCGATGGGTGTTGGGCCCCAGCATTTT.

This chain connects TRBV27 to TRBJ2-1; TRBD2 aligns across 7 bases. The CDR3 consists of 17 residues. The ends lost 2 bases at V and 0 bases at J; junction bases unmatched: 7. Germline lookup yields CDR1 MNHEY and CDR2 SMNVEV (reference sequence). The CDR3 here is CASSLAGEGSSYNEQFF. The CDR3 bases are TGTGCCAGCAGTTTAGCGGGAGAGGGAAGCTCCTACAATGAGCAGTTCTTC.

This clone was seen more than once but under ten times. This chain connects TRBV5-4 to TRBJ1-1, with a weak D call TRBD1 (5 bases). The V end was cut by 0 bases, the J end by 2 bases, with 11 bases between. The CDR3 has 15 amino acids. Germline V gene sequence: CDR1 SGHNT, CDR2 YYREEE (reference sequence). CDR3 loop: CASSLVGQGNTEAFF. CDR3 coding DNA: TGTGCCAGCAGCTTGGTTGGGCAGGGAAACACTGAAGCTTTCTTT. Using reference TRBV5-4 and TRBJ1-1 for the parts outside the CDR3, the full variable domain is ETGVTQSPTHLIKTRGQQVTLRCSSQSGHNTVSWYQQALGQGPQFIFQYYREEENGRGNFPPRFSGLQFPNYSSELNVNALELDDSALYLCASSLVGQGNTEAFFGQGTRLTVV.

This clone was seen a few times. The chain carries TRBV7-9 and TRBJ1-2; perhaps TRBD1 as D (5 bases). Germline V lookup: CDR1 SEHNR, CDR2 FQNEAQ (reference sequence). The CDR3 is made up of 13 amino acids. Trimming stripped 1 base from V and 5 bases from J, with 8 bases between. CDR3 residues: CASSLEGLYGYTF. Here the CDR3 DNA reads TGTGCCAGCAGCTTAGAGGGGCTGTATGGCTACACCTTC.

The J gene is TRBJ1-4, the V gene TRBV2; 10 nucleotides line up with TRBD1. V shed 7 bases and J 2 bases; nucleotides not matched to a gene: 16. CDR3 length equals 19 residues. Germline V gene data show CDR1 as SNHLY and CDR2 as FYNNEI. The CDR3 coding sequence is TGTGCCAGCACCACGTGGGGACAGGGGCGTTCATCGACTAATGAAAAACTGTTTTTT. This gives the protein CASTTWGQGRSSTNEKLFF.

The V call is TRBV7-2, the J call TRBJ2-3; TRBD1 matches at 9 bases. Germline CDR1 and CDR2: SGHTA and FQGNSA. The CDR3 runs to 15 residues. Trimming cost V 5 bases and J 1 base; bases outside gene matches: 4. The CDR3 spells CASSQQGAGTDTQYF. The CDR3 DNA is TGTGCCAGCAGCCAACAGGGGGCCGGCACAGATACGCAGTATTTT.

J is TRBJ2-7 and V is TRBV5-1; 9 bases match TRBD1. Germline V lookup: CDR1 SGHRS, CDR2 YFSETQ. V lost 0 bases to trimming and J lost 3 bases; unmatched junction nucleotides: 7. The CDR3 has 16 amino acids. In DNA, the CDR3 is TGCGCCAGCAGCTTGGCCACAGGGGGCTTCTACTACGAGCAGTACTTC. Translated, it gives CASSLATGGFYYEQYF.

This clone has only a few counts. The chain couples TRBV28 to TRBJ1-2, with no clear D. Trimming removed 3 bases from V and 4 bases from J, with 6 bases in between. Germline CDR1 MDHEN, CDR2 SYDVKM. This CDR3 is 12 amino acids long. DNA of the CDR3: TGTGCCAGCAGTTTGTCGGGCTATGGCTACACCTTC. This sequence encodes CASSLSGYGYTF.

Here the CDR3 DNA reads TGTGCCAGCAGTTATCGAGGCTACAATGAGCAGTTCTTC. Translating gives CASSYRGYNEQFF. The V and J genes are TRBV27 and TRBJ2-1; D gene unclear. The germline CDR1 and CDR2 sequences are MNHEY and SMNVEV (reference sequence). CDR3 size: 13 residues. V dropped 4 bases and J dropped 3 bases, with 7 bases sitting between them.

This clone was seen a handful of times. J is TRBJ2-7 and V is TRBV7-2, with TRBD2 identical over 7 bases. Germline V gene sequence: CDR1 SGHTA, CDR2 FQGNSA. The ends lost 5 bases at V and 6 bases at J; junction bases unmatched: 13. The CDR3 length is 15 residues. Here the CDR3 DNA reads TGTGCCAGCAGCCCCTGGGGGGGGGATTACCGCGAGCAGTACTTC. The encoded protein is CASSPWGGDYREQYF.

The rearrangement joins TRBV16 to TRBJ1-2, with D hard to call. The CDR3 length is 18 residues. V lost 4 bases and J 6 bases, leaving 27 bases between the germline ends. Per germline, CDR1 KGHSY and CDR2 FQNENV. As DNA, the CDR3 is TGTGCCAGCAGCCCCCCGATTAGCTGGCCAGGAGGGTTGGATGGCTACACCTTC. Translated, it gives CASSPPISWPGGLDGYTF. Complete variable domain (other parts from reference TRBV16 and TRBJ1-2): GEEVAQTPKHLVRGEGQKAKLYCAPIKGHSYVFWYQQVLKNEFKFLISFQNENVFDETGMPKERFSAKCLPNSPCSLEIQATKLEDSAVYFCASSPPISWPGGLDGYTFGSGTRLTVV.

The chain recombines TRBV4-1 with TRBJ2-2; D uncertain. The germline V gene has CDR1 MGHRA and CDR2 YSYEKL. V was clipped by 1 base and J by 6 bases, with 3 bases between them. This CDR3 contains 12 residues. The CDR3 sequence is CASSQASGELFF. CDR3 in DNA: TGCGCCAGCAGCCAAGCTTCCGGGGAGCTGTTTTTT.

This clone was seen only once. The chain has TRBV7-9 and TRBJ2-5; 8 bases fit TRBD1. Germline V gene sequence: CDR1 SEHNR, CDR2 FQNEAQ (reference sequence). V lost 2 bases, J lost 5 bases, and 7 bases stayed unmatched. The CDR3 is 15 amino acids. The DNA for the CDR3 is TGTGCCAGCAGCTTAATTCAGGGGGCTGGGGAGACCCAGTACTTC. Translating gives CASSLIQGAGETQYF. The full variable domain, rest sourced from reference TRBV7-9 and TRBJ2-5, is DTGVSQNPRHKITKRGQNVTFRCDPISEHNRLYWYRQTLGQGPEFLTYFQNEAQLEKSRLLSDRFSAERPKGSFSTLEIQRTEQGDSAMYLCASSLIQGAGETQYFGPGTRLLVL.

The CDR3 bases are TGTGCCAGCAGTCAAATTCGCGGGACAGGGGACCAAGAGACCCAGTACTTC. This gives the protein CASSQIRGTGDQETQYF. The rearrangement joins TRBV28 to TRBJ2-5; 10 bases agree with TRBD1. V shed 5 bases, J shed 0 bases, and the junction held 9 bases outside the gene matches. CDR1 and CDR2 from the germline V gene are MDHEN and SYDVKM. The CDR3 loop spans 17 amino acids.

This rearrangement joins TRBV11-2 to TRBJ2-5, with a weak D call TRBD2 (5 bases). The J call may be wrong; the DNA end is better matched by TRBJ2-7. CDR1 is SGHAT, CDR2 FQNNGV, per germline. CDR3 size: 13 residues. DNA of the CDR3: TGTGCCAGCAGCGATGGACTGTCCTACGAGCAGTACTTC. It codes for CASSDGLSYEQYF.

This clone appeared once. The rearrangement joins TRBV6-5 to TRBJ2-1, with 8 positions matching TRBD2. The J segment lost 1 base and the V segment lost 1 base, leaving 3 bases of the junction unmatched. The CDR3 totals 16 residues. Germline V lookup: CDR1 MNHEY, CDR2 SVGAGI. CDR3 residues: CASSYFTSGSYNEQFF. CDR3 nucleotides: TGTGCCAGCAGTTACTTCACTAGCGGATCCTACAATGAGCAGTTCTTC.